This T cell receptor (beta chain) was recorded in a study of T cells in Graves' hyperthyroidism and ophthalmopathy. Study at large: Prior to any treatment, at the point of initial diagnosis, peripheral blood was collected.

General observations from the study: A 13 V-J model separated ophthalmopathy from stable hyperthyroidism.

On this clonotype itself: No antigen is known for it.

Patients with uncontrolled infections, other autoimmune diseases, pregnancy or lactation were excluded. The diagnoses drew upon clinical symptoms, serum thyroxine and TRAb, thyroid ultrasound and orbital computed tomography. CDR3 length: 14 residues. Germline V gene lookup returns CDR1 GTSNPN and CDR2 SVGIG (reference sequence). Trimming pared 3 bases from V and 4 bases from J, leaving 13 bases between. Amplified TCR beta CDR3 regions derived from RNA transcripts. The HTBI primer set drove a first-round RT-PCR of the TCR CDR3. TCRdb re-derived calls from the multiplex PCR reads in MiXCR, one entry per CDR3 protein. In the table there are more than 600,000 distinct CDR3 sequences, 16% of which are singletons.

Sequencing was performed on blood. This chain joins TRBV30 and TRBJ1-5; D is perhaps TRBD1 (6 bases). The origin of this receptor is a man aged 18 to 29 with Graves' hyperthyroidism. CDR3 sequence: CAWSPGRGNQPQHF. CDR3 sequence (DNA): TGTGCCTGGAGCCCGGGGAGGGGGAATCAGCCCCAGCATTTT.